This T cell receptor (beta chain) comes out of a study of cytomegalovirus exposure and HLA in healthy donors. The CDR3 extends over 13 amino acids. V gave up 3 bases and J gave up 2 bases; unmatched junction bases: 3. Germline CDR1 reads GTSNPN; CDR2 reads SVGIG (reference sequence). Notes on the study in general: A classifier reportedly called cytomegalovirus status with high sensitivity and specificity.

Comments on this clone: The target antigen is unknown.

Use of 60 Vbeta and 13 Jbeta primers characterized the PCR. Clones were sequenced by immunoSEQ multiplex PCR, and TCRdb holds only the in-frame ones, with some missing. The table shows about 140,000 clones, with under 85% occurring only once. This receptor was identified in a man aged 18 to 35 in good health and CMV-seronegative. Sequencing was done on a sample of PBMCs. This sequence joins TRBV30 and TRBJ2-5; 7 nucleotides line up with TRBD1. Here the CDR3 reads CAWSTGDQETQYF. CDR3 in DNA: TGTGCCTGGAGCACAGGGGATCAAGAGACCCAGTACTTC.